These 23 T cell receptor beta chains share one sample of origin, sequenced in a study of control samples from healthy donors and cancer patients. TCRdb keeps only in-frame clones here, not all; method: immunoSEQ multiplex PCR. In the table there are about 57,000 clones, less than 95% of which are singletons. What was sequenced was PBMCs. Every receptor here comes from a man younger than 45 with colorectal cancer.

V gene TRBV6-2 or TRBV6-3 combines with J gene TRBJ1-1; D is unresolved. V lost 6 bases and J 2 bases, leaving 19 bases between the germline ends. CDR1 and CDR2 (germline): MNHEY, SVGEGT. The CDR3 has 16 residues. The CDR3 reads CASSSSSDDRNTEAFF. The CDR3 region has the DNA TGTGCCAGCAGCTCCTCCTCCGACGACCGAAACACTGAAGCTTTCTTT.

This chain uses TRBV24-1 with TRBJ2-3; maybe TRBD2 (6 bases). Germline lookup yields CDR1 KGHDR and CDR2 SFDVKD. CDR3 length: 14 residues. The ends were cut back, 7 bases at V and 1 base at J, with 11 bases in the middle. CDR3 coding DNA: TGTGCCACCAGGGAGGGCGGGGGCACAGATACGCAGTATTTT. Translating it yields CATREGGGTDTQYF.

The rearrangement joins TRBV25-1 to TRBJ1-2; TRBD1 matches at 7 bases. The CDR3 extends over 16 amino acids. V lost 4 bases, J lost 5 bases, and 13 bases stayed unmatched. Looked up from germline, CDR1 is MGHDK and CDR2 is SYGVNS. The CDR3 protein is CASSGGQESSTYGYTF. CDR3 sequence (DNA): TGTGCCAGCAGTGGAGGACAGGAATCAAGCACTTATGGCTACACCTTC.

The rearrangement joins TRBV15 to TRBJ2-5, with TRBD2 identical over 12 bases. Germline assignment: CDR1 LNHNV and CDR2 YYDKDF (reference sequence). The V gene end was trimmed by 1 base and the J gene end by 5 bases; junction bases not matched to a gene: 5. The CDR3 contains 16 residues. CDR3 sequence: CATSRGALAGGETQYF. CDR3 nucleotides: TGTGCCACCAGCAGAGGAGCCCTAGCGGGGGGGGAGACCCAGTACTTC.

In nucleotides, the CDR3 is TGTGCCAGCAGTGGGGCCCGAGCGGGCAGAAGATACAATGAGCAGTTCTTC. Protein product: CASSGARAGRRYNEQFF. The chain has TRBV2 and TRBJ2-1; D possibly corresponds to TRBD2 (6 bases). The CDR3 loop spans 17 amino acids. CDR1 is SNHLY and CDR2 is FYNNEI in the germline V gene. V lost 4 bases to trimming and J lost 4 bases, with 20 bases between them. Combining the CDR3 with reference TRBV2 and TRBJ2-1 gives the whole variable domain EPEVTQTPSHQVTQMGQEVILRCVPISNHLYFYWYRQILGQKVEFLVSFYNNEISEKSEIFDDQFSVERPDGSNFTLKIRSTKLEDSAMYFCASSGARAGRRYNEQFFGPGTRLTVL.

The chain is built from TRBV30 and TRBJ1-1; perhaps TRBD1 as D (5 bases). The germline gives CDR1 GTSNPN, CDR2 SVGIG (reference sequence). CDR3 length: 13 residues. Trimming pared 3 bases from V and 4 bases from J, leaving 12 bases between. This CDR3 is CAWSPYGGTEAFF. The CDR3 nucleotides read TGTGCCTGGAGCCCCTACGGGGGCACTGAAGCTTTCTTT. The variable domain in full, with the rest retrieved from reference TRBV30 and TRBJ1-1, is SQTIHQWPATLVQPVGSPLSLECTVEGTSNPNLYWYRQAAGRGLQLLFYSVGIGQISSEVPQNLSASRPQDRQFILSSKKLLLSDSGFYLCAWSPYGGTEAFFGQGTRLTVV.

The V call is TRBV29-1, the J call TRBJ2-1; 7 bases agree with TRBD1. The V gene's germline CDR1 is SQVTM and CDR2 ANQGSEA. There are 13 residues in the CDR3. The ends lost 6 bases at V and 4 bases at J; junction bases unmatched: 6. CDR3 nucleotide sequence: TGCAGCGTGGACAGGTATGGATACAATGAGCAGTTCTTC. Its protein is CSVDRYGYNEQFF.

The chain combines TRBV12-5 with TRBJ1-5; D gene uncertain. Deletions cut 1 base from V and 1 base from J, with 5 bases between. The CDR3 extends over 14 amino acids. The germline CDR1 and CDR2 sequences are LGHNT and FRNRAP. In DNA, the CDR3 is TGTGCTAGTGGTTTGGGGCAGAGCAATCAGCCCCAGCATTTT. This codes for CASGLGQSNQPQHF.

V usage is TRBV18 and J usage is TRBJ2-2; D tentatively fits TRBD1 or TRBD2 (5 bases each). Germline lookup yields CDR1 KGHSH and CDR2 LQKENI. The V end was cut by 4 bases, the J end by 2 bases, with 14 bases between. This CDR3 contains 16 residues. The CDR3 reads CASSRGPVQNTGELFF. The CDR3 DNA reads as TGTGCCAGCTCACGGGGACCAGTCCAAAACACCGGGGAGCTGTTTTTT.

V usage is TRBV7-2 and J usage is TRBJ2-6, with D tentatively TRBD1 (6 bases). The CDR3 contains 18 residues. The germline gives CDR1 SGHTA, CDR2 FQGNSA. The ends were cut back, 1 base at V and 2 bases at J, with 15 bases in the middle. CDR3 coding DNA: TGTGCCAGCAGCTTAGTCTCCTGGGGGCCTACTGGGGCCAACGTCCTGACTTTC. This translates into CASSLVSWGPTGANVLTF.

This sequence joins TRBV6-1 and TRBJ2-1; D is unclear. CDR3 size: 17 residues. Trimming shortened V by 1 base and J by 6 bases, and 19 bases separated the two germline ends. Germline CDR1 reads MNHNS; CDR2 reads SASEGT. DNA of the CDR3: TGTGCCAGCAGTGAAGGGGGATACAAAACGTTAGGCAATGAGCAGTTCTTC. Amino acids: CASSEGGYKTLGNEQFF.

This chain links TRBV10-3 with TRBJ1-5, with D perhaps TRBD1 (5 bases). CDR1 ENHRY and CDR2 SYGVKD come from the germline V gene. Between the trimmed V and J ends, which lost 11 bases and 4 bases, there was a span of 30 bases. The CDR3 loop spans 18 amino acids. For the CDR3, the DNA is TGTGCCTTGATTGTTGCCGGGACTCCGGAGGGGATTAATCAGCCCCAGCATTTT. Protein sequence: CALIVAGTPEGINQPQHF.

The rearrangement uses TRBV7-2 and TRBJ2-1; D unresolved. The CDR3 loop spans 12 amino acids. Trimming left V 5 bases short and J 10 bases short, with 12 bases between. CDR1 is SGHTA, CDR2 FQGNSA, per germline. CDR3 in amino acids: CASSPSYREQFF. The CDR3 region has the DNA TGTGCCAGCAGCCCCTCCTACAGAGAGCAGTTCTTC.

The chain couples TRBV10-2 to TRBJ1-1; D ambiguous. This CDR3 is 14 amino acids long. CDR1 is WSHSY, CDR2 SAAADI, per germline. V lost 0 bases and J lost 1, with 6 bases in between. The CDR3, as DNA: TGCGCCAGCAGTGAGTCGAGCTGGAACACTGAAGCTTTCTTT. Protein: CASSESSWNTEAFF.

This sequence joins TRBV10-3 and TRBJ1-1; tentative D call: TRBD1 (6 bases). The length of the CDR3 is 15 residues. The V end lost 4 bases, the J end lost 8 bases, and 20 bases lay between the germline ends. The germline gives CDR1 ENHRY, CDR2 SYGVKD. The CDR3 sequence: CAISANRQVLGEAFF. In DNA form, the CDR3 reads TGTGCCATCAGTGCCAACCGACAGGTTCTCGGAGAAGCTTTCTTT.

This chain connects TRBV6-2 or TRBV6-3 to TRBJ2-7; 9 bases match TRBD2. V gave up 5 bases and J gave up 0 bases; unmatched junction bases: 8. The germline V gene encodes CDR1 MNHEY and CDR2 SVGEGT. CDR3 size: 16 residues. This CDR3 is CASSNPLSGGSYEQYF. Written as DNA, the CDR3 is TGTGCCAGCAGTAATCCCCTTAGCGGGGGCTCCTACGAGCAGTACTTC.

This rearrangement joins TRBV14 to TRBJ1-2, with D hard to call. This CDR3 is built from 12 residues. Germline CDR1 reads SGHDN; CDR2 reads FVKESK. V was pared by 1 base and J by 8 bases, with 8 bases between. DNA of the CDR3: TGTGCCAGCAGCCAAGCAGAGCCGGGCTACACCTTC. Amino acid sequence: CASSQAEPGYTF.

The table lists this clone with a few counts. The chain is built from TRBV10-2 and TRBJ2-1; 7 bases align to TRBD2. CDR1 and CDR2 (germline): WSHSY, SAAADI. V was pared by 5 bases and J by 5 bases, with 15 bases of the junction left unmatched. CDR3 length: 17 residues. CDR3 sequence: CASSRTRAGRSNNEQFF. In DNA, the CDR3 is TGCGCCAGCAGTCGAACCCGAGCGGGGAGGTCAAACAATGAGCAGTTCTTC.

The count of this clone is one. This chain joins TRBV9 and TRBJ1-2, with 8 positions matching TRBD1. The germline V gene encodes CDR1 SGDLS and CDR2 YYNGEE. The CDR3 sequence is 14 residues long. The junction had 9 bases not matched to a gene; V was cut back by 4 bases and J by 7 bases. The CDR3 DNA is TGTGCCAGCAGCCTAGTTGCAGGGGGCGCTGGCTACACCTTC. Amino acids: CASSLVAGGAGYTF. The full variable domain, its missing parts supplied by reference TRBV9 and TRBJ1-2, is DSGVTQTPKHLITATGQRVTLRCSPRSGDLSVYWYQQSLDQGLQFLIQYYNGEERAKGNILERFSAQQFPDLHSELNLSSLELGDSALYFCASSLVAGGAGYTFGSGTRLTVV.

The V call is TRBV5-5, the J call TRBJ1-5; tentatively, D is TRBD1 (5 bases). The CDR3 length is 16 residues. Germline lookup yields CDR1 SGHKS and CDR2 YYEKEE (reference sequence). The germline V and J ends were trimmed by 4 bases and 0 bases, with 14 bases remaining between them. The CDR3 region has the DNA TGTGCCAGCAGCCCTGGGACGGCGAATAGCAATCAGCCCCAGCATTTT. This codes for CASSPGTANSNQPQHF.

The CDR3 is CASRHGQGGDGYTF. DNA for the CDR3: TGTGCCAGCAGACACGGACAGGGGGGGGATGGCTACACCTTC. The chain couples TRBV6-6 to TRBJ1-2, with 10 bases that match TRBD1. Germline CDR1 reads MNHNY; CDR2 reads SVGAGI (reference sequence). V was pared by 6 bases and J by 6 bases, with 7 bases of the junction left unmatched. The CDR3 is made up of 14 amino acids.

This clone was seen just once. The chain couples TRBV5-1 to TRBJ2-3, with D maybe TRBD1 (5 bases). Trimming shortened V by 1 base and J by 0 bases, and 12 bases separated the two germline ends. The germline V gene encodes CDR1 SGHRS and CDR2 YFSETQ. The CDR3 consists of 16 residues. The CDR3 DNA reads as TGCGCCAGCAGCTTGTTGGTGAAGGGGAGCACAGATACGCAGTATTTT. Its translation: CASSLLVKGSTDTQYF.

V usage is TRBV7-2 and J usage is TRBJ2-1; D remains ambiguous. CDR1 and CDR2 from the germline V gene are SGHTA and FQGNSA. The CDR3 length is 12 residues. Trimming left V 1 base short and J 11 bases short, with 9 bases between. The CDR3 nucleotides are TGTGCCAGCAGCTTAGTGGCACTAAAGCAGTTCTTC. The encoded protein is CASSLVALKQFF.